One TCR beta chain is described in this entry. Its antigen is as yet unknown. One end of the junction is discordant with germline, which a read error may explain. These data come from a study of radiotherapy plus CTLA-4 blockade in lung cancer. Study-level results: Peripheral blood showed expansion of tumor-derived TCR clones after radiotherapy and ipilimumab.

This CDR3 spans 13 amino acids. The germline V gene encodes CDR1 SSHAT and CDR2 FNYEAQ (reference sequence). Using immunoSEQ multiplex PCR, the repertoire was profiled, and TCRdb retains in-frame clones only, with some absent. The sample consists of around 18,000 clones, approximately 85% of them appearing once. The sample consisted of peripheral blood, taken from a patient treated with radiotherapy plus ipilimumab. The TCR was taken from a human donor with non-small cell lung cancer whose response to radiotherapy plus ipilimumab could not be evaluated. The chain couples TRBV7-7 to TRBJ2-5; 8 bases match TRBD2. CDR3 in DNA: TGTGCTAGCAGCCCCGGGGGGGCGGAGACCCAGTACTTC. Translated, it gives CASSPGGAETQYF.